These T cell receptor beta chains were read from a single sample in a study of blood T cell repertoires in COVID-19. Produced via immunoSEQ multiplex PCR; TCRdb's table is partial and in-frame only. This table holds over 100,000 clones, about 89% found once. The sequencing sample was made of peripheral blood. These receptor sequences come from a man in his 60s with COVID-19, enrolled during active disease. The CDR3 runs from the conserved cysteine through the conserved F or W. A D gene is named only where the DNA matches it firmly. Only some rows state a clone size, as once, few, many or a class for expanded clones.

v_call: TRBV25-1
clone_size: NA
j_call: TRBJ1-2
d_call: NA
cdr3_aa: CASSESSGQFHGYTF
cdr3_nt: TGTGCCAGCAGTGAATCATCAGGCCAGTTCCATGGCTACACCTTC

v_call: TRBV5-1
clone_size: NA
j_call: TRBJ1-1
d_call: NA
cdr3_aa: CASSSGDGYTEAFF
cdr3_nt: TGCGCCAGCAGCTCAGGGGACGGGTACACTGAAGCTTTCTTT

v_call: TRBV5-1
clone_size: NA
j_call: TRBJ1-5
d_call: NA
cdr3_aa: CASSPSGQLNQPQHF
cdr3_nt: TGCGCCAGCAGCCCCTCCGGACAGCTAAATCAGCCCCAGCATTTT

v_call: TRBV18
clone_size: NA
j_call: TRBJ2-4
d_call: TRBD2
cdr3_aa: CASRTSGRDKNIQYF
cdr3_nt: TGTGCCAGCCGGACTAGCGGGAGAGACAAAAACATTCAGTACTTC

v_call: TRBV28
clone_size: NA
j_call: TRBJ1-2
d_call: TRBD1
cdr3_aa: CASSFPWTGDGYTF
cdr3_nt: TGTGCCAGCAGTTTCCCTTGGACAGGGGATGGCTACACCTTC

v_call: TRBV9
clone_size: NA
j_call: TRBJ1-2
d_call: NA
cdr3_aa: CASSVGEGNYGYTF
cdr3_nt: TGTGCCAGCAGCGTAGGGGAGGGAAACTATGGCTACACCTTC

v_call: TRBV11-3
clone_size: NA
j_call: TRBJ2-1
d_call: NA
cdr3_aa: CASSLAPVAAYNEQFF
cdr3_nt: TGTGCCAGCAGCTTAGCCCCGGTAGCGGCGTACAATGAGCAGTTCTTC

v_call: TRBV18
clone_size: NA
j_call: TRBJ1-1
d_call: NA
cdr3_aa: CASSSGSGWVTEAFF
cdr3_nt: TGTGCCAGCTCATCAGGGTCAGGGTGGGTGACTGAAGCTTTCTTT

v_call: TRBV4-3
clone_size: NA
j_call: TRBJ2-2
d_call: NA
cdr3_aa: CASSQEAGFLGRPGTGELFF
cdr3_nt: TGCGCCAGCAGCCAAGAGGCGGGGTTCCTGGGCAGGCCTGGGACCGGGGAGCTGTTTTTT

v_call: TRBV7-6
clone_size: NA
j_call: TRBJ1-5
d_call: TRBD1
cdr3_aa: CASSSGQNQPQHF
cdr3_nt: TGTGCCAGCAGTTCGGGACAGAATCAGCCCCAGCATTTT

v_call: TRBV4-3
clone_size: NA
j_call: TRBJ1-3
d_call: TRBD1
cdr3_aa: CASQDRVENTIYF
cdr3_nt: TGCGCCAGCCAGGACAGGGTTGAAAACACCATATATTTT

v_call: TRBV7-2
clone_size: NA
j_call: TRBJ1-3
d_call: NA
cdr3_aa: CASSLYSSGNTIYF
cdr3_nt: TGTGCCAGCAGTCTCTACAGCTCTGGAAACACCATATATTTT

v_call: TRBV5-6
clone_size: NA
j_call: TRBJ2-2
d_call: NA
cdr3_aa: CASSLTRGPKSTGELFF
cdr3_nt: TGTGCCAGCAGCTTGACCAGGGGCCCAAAGAGTACCGGGGAGCTGTTTTTT

v_call: TRBV19
clone_size: NA
j_call: TRBJ1-5
d_call: NA
cdr3_aa: CASSIVPGNQPQHF
cdr3_nt: TGTGCCAGTAGTATAGTGCCGGGCAATCAGCCCCAGCATTTT

v_call: TRBV5-4
clone_size: NA
j_call: TRBJ2-2
d_call: NA
cdr3_aa: CASSLLGVRDGELFF
cdr3_nt: TGTGCCAGCAGCCTCCTAGGCGTGAGGGACGGGGAGCTGTTTTTT

v_call: TRBV19
clone_size: NA
j_call: TRBJ2-3
d_call: NA
cdr3_aa: CATPPGVWYF
cdr3_nt: TGTGCCACCCCGCCGGGGGTTTGGTATTTT

v_call: TRBV28
clone_size: NA
j_call: TRBJ1-2
d_call: NA
cdr3_aa: CAGRGFYGYTF
cdr3_nt: TGTGCCGGGAGGGGGTTCTATGGCTACACCTTC

v_call: TRBV5-5
clone_size: NA
j_call: TRBJ1-3
d_call: TRBD1
cdr3_aa: CASSLGTDRSGNTIYF
cdr3_nt: TGTGCCAGCAGCTTAGGGACAGATCGCTCTGGAAACACCATATATTTT

v_call: TRBV11-3
clone_size: NA
j_call: TRBJ2-1
d_call: TRBD2
cdr3_aa: CASSLDGGSSGGFNEQFF
cdr3_nt: TGTGCCAGCAGCTTAGATGGTGGGTCTAGCGGGGGGTTTAATGAGCAGTTCTTC

v_call: TRBV2
clone_size: NA
j_call: TRBJ2-7
d_call: TRBD1
cdr3_aa: CASGTVLSYEQYF
cdr3_nt: TGTGCCAGTGGGACAGTTCTTTCCTACGAGCAGTACTTC

v_call: TRBV27
clone_size: NA
j_call: TRBJ2-1
d_call: NA
cdr3_aa: CASRAHRGNEQFF
cdr3_nt: TGTGCCAGCAGGGCCCATAGGGGCAATGAGCAGTTCTTC

v_call: TRBV4-1
clone_size: NA
j_call: TRBJ1-2
d_call: NA
cdr3_aa: CASSQDRTGTTLFYGYTF
cdr3_nt: TGCGCCAGCAGCCAAGATCGTACAGGGACTACACTTTTTTATGGCTACACCTTC

v_call: TRBV6-2/TRBV6-3
clone_size: few
j_call: TRBJ1-2
d_call: TRBD1
cdr3_aa: CASSSLPGQGSYGYTF
cdr3_nt: TGTGCCAGCAGTTCCCTCCCGGGACAGGGTTCCTATGGCTACACCTTC

v_call: TRBV7-9
clone_size: NA
j_call: TRBJ1-1
d_call: NA
cdr3_aa: CASSYGPTEAFF
cdr3_nt: TGTGCCAGCAGCTATGGCCCCACTGAAGCTTTCTTT

v_call: TRBV27
clone_size: NA
j_call: TRBJ1-4
d_call: NA
cdr3_aa: CASSPQGRVEKLFF
cdr3_nt: TGTGCCAGCAGTCCTCAGGGCAGGGTTGAAAAACTGTTTTTT

v_call: TRBV11-1
clone_size: NA
j_call: TRBJ2-5
d_call: NA
cdr3_aa: CASSLDGEQEETQYF
cdr3_nt: TGTGCCAGCAGCTTAGATGGGGAACAGGAGGAGACCCAGTACTTC

v_call: TRBV10-1
clone_size: NA
j_call: TRBJ2-6
d_call: NA
cdr3_aa: CASTPDRNLWLSSGANVLTF
cdr3_nt: TGCGCCAGCACCCCGGACAGAAATCTTTGGTTGTCCTCTGGGGCCAACGTCCTGACTTTC

v_call: TRBV6-5
clone_size: NA
j_call: TRBJ1-3
d_call: NA
cdr3_aa: CASSSQGNTIYF
cdr3_nt: TGTGCCAGCAGTTCACAGGGAAACACCATATATTTT

v_call: TRBV27
clone_size: once
j_call: TRBJ2-7
d_call: TRBD2
cdr3_aa: CASSKTRGLAGEQYF
cdr3_nt: TGTGCCAGCAGCAAAACCCGGGGACTAGCGGGAGAGCAGTACTTC

v_call: TRBV11-2
clone_size: NA
j_call: TRBJ1-1
d_call: NA
cdr3_aa: CASSYLRLAGPRTEAFF
cdr3_nt: TGTGCCAGCAGCTACCTCCGACTGGCAGGGCCTCGGACTGAAGCTTTCTTT

v_call: TRBV4-2
clone_size: once
j_call: TRBJ2-7
d_call: NA
cdr3_aa: CASSQDPLPEQYF
cdr3_nt: TGTGCCAGCAGCCAAGATCCCCTCCCCGAGCAGTACTTC

v_call: TRBV6-5
clone_size: once
j_call: TRBJ2-5
d_call: TRBD1
cdr3_aa: CASRPDRAAETQYF
cdr3_nt: TGTGCCAGCAGACCGGACAGGGCGGCTGAGACCCAGTACTTC

v_call: TRBV5-1
clone_size: NA
j_call: TRBJ2-7
d_call: NA
cdr3_aa: CASSYGGTGGLAGYEQYF
cdr3_nt: TGCGCCAGCAGCTATGGCGGGACAGGGGGACTAGCGGGTTACGAGCAGTACTTC